The clone carrying this TCR beta chain was observed a few times. Its antigen is as yet unknown. This CDR3 spans 13 amino acids. V dropped 4 bases and J dropped 6; count of bases not matched to a gene: 4. From germline, CDR1 is SGHVS and CDR2 FNYEAQ. Profiling relied on immunoSEQ multiplex PCR, and the TCRdb table lists in-frame clones only, not all of them. The sample has roughly 30,000 clones; approximately 80% are singletons. This record belongs to a study of radiotherapy plus CTLA-4 blockade in lung cancer. Findings of the study overall: Increased serum interferon-beta after radiation also reportedly predicted response strongly.

The chain joins TRBV7-6 to TRBJ1-1; TRBD1 matches 8 bases. This TCR was sampled from a human donor with non-small cell lung cancer that progressed on radiotherapy plus ipilimumab. This sample comprised peripheral blood, obtained from a patient treated with radiotherapy plus ipilimumab. The chain's CDR3 is CASSWSGGSEAFF. CDR3 DNA: TGTGCCAGCAGCTGGTCAGGGGGCTCTGAAGCTTTCTTT.